This T cell receptor (beta chain) emerged from a study of cytomegalovirus exposure and HLA in healthy donors. The PCR had 60 Vbeta and 13 Jbeta primers. The data were produced by immunoSEQ multiplex PCR, yet TCRdb's version contains in-frame clones alone and is incomplete. The repertoire consists of around 180,000 clones, with 84% occurring once and the leading ten covering 0.2% to 0.3%. This sequence was found in a boy aged 5-17 years in good health and CMV-seronegative. The sequenced sample consisted of PBMCs.

CDR3 residues: CASRINVAGYEQYF. The DNA for the CDR3 is TGTGCCAGCAGGATAAACGTGGCGGGATACGAGCAGTACTTC. This rearrangement joins TRBV7-9 to TRBJ2-7, with D perhaps matching TRBD2 (6 bases). Germline values: CDR1 SEHNR, CDR2 FQNEAQ (reference sequence). Deletions cut 6 bases from V and 4 bases from J, with 16 bases between. CDR3 size: 14 residues.